The clone carrying this T cell receptor (beta chain) was counted ten times or more. Its antigen is unknown. This entry is derived from a study of spatial heterogeneity in lung cancer. Turning to the study itself: Donors were about 70 untreated early-stage non-small cell lung cancer patients. Raw sequencing reads included, on average, more than ten appearances of each unique TCR and UMI combination. Around two years after resection was the median timing of the follow-up PBMC samples, which were sequenced when available.

TCRdb re-called the 5' RACE reads with MiXCR, one entry per CDR3 protein. The sample includes fewer than 55,000 distinct CDR3 sequences, 7.4% of them seen just once. Time point reported: blood at routine non-recurrence follow-up after resection. Whole RNA came from tumor, nontumor lung or frozen PBMC and was sequenced without being sorted. Findings and limits, study-wide: Circulating ubiquitous expanded tumor TCRs were observed more frequently at resection than at follow-up.

The CDR3 length is 13 residues. V lost 5 bases and J lost 6; bases outside the gene matches: 6. Germline V gene lookup returns CDR1 SGHTA and CDR2 FQGNSA. The chain carries TRBV7-2 and TRBJ1-2, with TRBD1 matching over 7 bases. This clonotype was sampled from a female donor with early-stage non-small cell lung cancer. This sample comprised PBMCs, obtained at follow-up. CDR3 nucleotides: TGTGCCAGCAGCAACAGACAGGGCGATGGCTACACCTTC. Encoded protein: CASSNRQGDGYTF.